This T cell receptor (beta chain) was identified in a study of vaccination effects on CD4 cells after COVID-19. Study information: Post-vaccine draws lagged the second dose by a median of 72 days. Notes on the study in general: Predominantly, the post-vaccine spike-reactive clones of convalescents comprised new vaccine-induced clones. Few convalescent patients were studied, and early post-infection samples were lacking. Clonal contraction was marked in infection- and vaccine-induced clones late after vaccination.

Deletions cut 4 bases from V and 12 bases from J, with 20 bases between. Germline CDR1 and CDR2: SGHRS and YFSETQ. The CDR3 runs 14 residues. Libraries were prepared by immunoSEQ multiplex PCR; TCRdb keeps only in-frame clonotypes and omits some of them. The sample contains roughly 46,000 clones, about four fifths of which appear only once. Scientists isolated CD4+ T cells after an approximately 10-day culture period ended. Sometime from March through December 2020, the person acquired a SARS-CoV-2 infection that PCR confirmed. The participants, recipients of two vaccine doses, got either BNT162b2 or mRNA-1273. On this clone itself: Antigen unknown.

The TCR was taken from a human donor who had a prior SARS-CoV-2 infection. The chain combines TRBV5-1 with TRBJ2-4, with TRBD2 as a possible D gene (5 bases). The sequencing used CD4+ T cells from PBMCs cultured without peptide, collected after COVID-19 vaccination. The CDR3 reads CASSPPDSILTQYF. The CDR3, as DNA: TGCGCCAGCAGCCCCCCGGACTCGATCTTGACTCAGTACTTC. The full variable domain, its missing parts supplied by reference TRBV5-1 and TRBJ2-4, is KAGVTQTPRYLIKTRGQQVTLSCSPISGHRSVSWYQQTPGQGLQFLFEYFSETQRNKGNFPGRFSGRQFSNSRSEMNVSTLELGDSALYLCASSPPDSILTQYFGAGTRLSVL.